This entry concerns a single T cell receptor beta chain. The CDR3 has 16 residues. Losses at the gene ends were 1 base for V and 1 base for J; bases not matched to a gene: 4. Germline CDR1 reads LGHNA; CDR2 reads YSLEER. The sample comes from a study of blood T cells in healthy people across ages. Primed by a sample-barcoded 5' primer and a J-beta primer mix, a second PCR proceeded for about 6 to 11 cycles. Every single cDNA molecule received a tag from a template-switch adaptor with 12 random nucleotides. TCRdb independently ran MiXCR on the 5' RACE reads; one entry per CDR3 protein. The repertoire holds around 1.5 million distinct CDR3 sequences, with around 55% as singletons.

The clonotype originates from a young man in good health. Sample: blood. The genes are TRBV4-3 and TRBJ1-5; 7 nucleotides agree with TRBD1. CDR3 loop: CASSQADRESNQPQHF. CDR3 nucleotide sequence: TGCGCCAGCAGCCAAGCCGACAGGGAGAGCAATCAGCCCCAGCATTTT.